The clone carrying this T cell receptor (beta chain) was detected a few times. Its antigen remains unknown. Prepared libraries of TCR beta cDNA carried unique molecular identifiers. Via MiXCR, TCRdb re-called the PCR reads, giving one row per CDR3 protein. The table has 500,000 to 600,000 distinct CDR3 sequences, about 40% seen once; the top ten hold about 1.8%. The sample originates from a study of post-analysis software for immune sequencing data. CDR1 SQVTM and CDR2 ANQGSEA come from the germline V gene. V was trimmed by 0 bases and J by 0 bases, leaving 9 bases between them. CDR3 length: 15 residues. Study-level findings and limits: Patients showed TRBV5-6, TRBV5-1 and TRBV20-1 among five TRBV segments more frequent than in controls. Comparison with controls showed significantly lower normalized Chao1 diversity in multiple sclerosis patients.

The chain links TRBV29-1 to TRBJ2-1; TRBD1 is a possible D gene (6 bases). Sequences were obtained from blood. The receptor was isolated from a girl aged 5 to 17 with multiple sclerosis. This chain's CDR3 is CSVEDMGASYNEQFF. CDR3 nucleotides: TGCAGCGTTGAAGATATGGGGGCCTCCTACAATGAGCAGTTCTTC.